This record looks at one T cell receptor (beta chain) sequence and its context. The sample is drawn from a study of cytomegalovirus exposure and HLA in healthy donors. PCR was performed using 60 Vbeta and 13 Jbeta primers. Only in-frame clones appear in the TCRdb table, and some are missing; sequencing was by immunoSEQ multiplex PCR. The sample includes more than 100,000 clones, about 61% of them seen just once. The V gene end was trimmed by 6 bases and the J gene end by 1 base; junction bases not matched to a gene: 3. There are 13 residues in the CDR3. The germline V gene has CDR1 SSHAT and CDR2 FNYEAQ (reference sequence).

The TCR originated in a woman aged 40 to 49 in good health and CMV-seronegative. Sequencing input: PBMCs. This chain uses TRBV7-7 with TRBJ2-7; 7 positions match TRBD1. CDR3 nucleotides: TGTGCCAGCAGTCCGACAGGGTCCTACGAGCAGTACTTC. This translates into CASSPTGSYEQYF.